Detailed here is one T cell receptor (beta chain). The CDR3 runs 14 residues. V was trimmed by 3 bases and J by 4 bases, leaving 12 bases between them. Germline V gene data show CDR1 as MNHNS and CDR2 as SASEGT. PCR was performed using 60 Vbeta and 13 Jbeta primers. Assay used: immunoSEQ multiplex PCR; TCRdb lists only in-frame clones, some missing. The data contain more than 70,000 clones, approximately 83% of them singletons. These data are taken from a study of cytomegalovirus exposure and HLA in healthy donors. The chain employs TRBV6-1 and TRBJ1-2, with D possibly matching TRBD1 (5 bases). The material sequenced was PBMCs. The receptor comes from a middle-aged man in good health and CMV-seronegative. The CDR3 sequence: CASSEASGPYGYTF. Written as DNA, the CDR3 is TGTGCCAGCAGTGAGGCTTCAGGGCCCTATGGCTACACCTTC.